This note documents a single T cell receptor beta chain sequence. The antigen remains undetermined. The data stem from a study of vaccination effects on CD4 cells after COVID-19. Findings and caveats of the study: Infection-derived and vaccine-derived clones contracted markedly late after vaccination.

Expansion with viral peptide pools was applied to antigen-specific CD4+ T cells by the ViraFEST assay prior to sequencing. Culture proceeded for roughly ten days, and CD4+ T cells were then isolated. As their vaccination, participants received two doses of either BNT162b2 or mRNA-1273. None of the vaccinated had previously contracted SARS-CoV-2, and their nucleocapsid antibodies tested negative. A few million PBMC per well received 10 IU/ml IL-2 and approximately 11 ug/ml peptides in culture. The V gene's germline CDR1 is KGHDR and CDR2 SFDVKD. This CDR3 comprises 16 residues. The ends lost 5 bases at V and 9 bases at J; junction bases unmatched: 14. Data came from immunoSEQ multiplex PCR; TCRdb stores just in-frame clones and leaves some out. Here the sample spans tens of thousands of clones, roughly 79% being singletons.

The chain is built from TRBV24-1 and TRBJ2-1; 8 positions match TRBD2. Sequencing was performed on CD4+ T cells from PBMCs cultured with HCoV-OC43 spike peptides, taken after COVID-19 vaccination. The subset here: HCoV-OC43 spike overlapping peptide pool stimulation. The TCR comes from a human donor who received a COVID-19 vaccine. The CDR3 DNA reads TGTGCCACCAGTGCCGGGACTAGGGATGGTATGGCTGAGCAGTTCTTC. This gives the protein CATSAGTRDGMAEQFF.